The TCR beta chain under discussion was sequenced for a study of regulatory T cells in long-lasting Graves disease. Arm-PCR with iRepertoire HTBI primers amplified the CDR3 regions for these TCR beta libraries. TCRdb used MiXCR to reprocess the multiplex PCR reads, holding one entry per CDR3 protein. The sample records about 560,000 distinct CDR3 sequences, 15% to 20% being singletons. In regard to this clonotype: The junction departs from germline at one end; a sequencing error may be responsible.

The CDR3 is made up of 14 amino acids. The V gene's germline CDR1 is KGHDR and CDR2 SFDVKD. Sample time point: newly diagnosed GD, antithyroid drugs for less than 3 months. RNA from PBMCs was the source of the TCR library. Criteria from the American Thyroid Association guidelines were applied to diagnose Graves' disease. Patients all came to the study from an endocrinology department in Xi'an, China. The data also belong to a second study, concerning T cells in Graves' hyperthyroidism and ophthalmopathy. From that paper: First-round RT-PCR of the TCR CDR3 relied on the HTBI primer set.

The receptor was derived from a man between 18 and 29 years old with Graves disease. The starting material was peripheral blood mononuclear cells (PBMCs), obtained at new diagnosis, from a patient treated with antithyroid drugs. The chain combines TRBV24-1 with TRBJ2-3; D may match TRBD1 or TRBD2 (6 bases each). CDR3 loop: CAASDSGGSDTQYF. The DNA for the CDR3 is TGCGCCGCCAGTGATTCCGGGGGCTCAGATACGCAGTATTTT.